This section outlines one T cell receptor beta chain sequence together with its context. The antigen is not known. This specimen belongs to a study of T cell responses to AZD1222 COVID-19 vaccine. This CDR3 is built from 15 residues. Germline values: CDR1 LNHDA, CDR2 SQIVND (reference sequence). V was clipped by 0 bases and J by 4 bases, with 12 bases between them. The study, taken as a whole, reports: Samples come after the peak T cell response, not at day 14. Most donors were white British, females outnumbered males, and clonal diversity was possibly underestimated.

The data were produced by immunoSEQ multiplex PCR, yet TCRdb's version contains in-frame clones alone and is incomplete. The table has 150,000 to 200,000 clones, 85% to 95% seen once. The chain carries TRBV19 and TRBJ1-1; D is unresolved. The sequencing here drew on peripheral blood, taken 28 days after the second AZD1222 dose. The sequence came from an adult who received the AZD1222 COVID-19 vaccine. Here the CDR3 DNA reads TGTGCCAGTAGTATAGAGGCAGGAAAAGGCACTGAAGCTTTCTTT. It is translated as CASSIEAGKGTEAFF.